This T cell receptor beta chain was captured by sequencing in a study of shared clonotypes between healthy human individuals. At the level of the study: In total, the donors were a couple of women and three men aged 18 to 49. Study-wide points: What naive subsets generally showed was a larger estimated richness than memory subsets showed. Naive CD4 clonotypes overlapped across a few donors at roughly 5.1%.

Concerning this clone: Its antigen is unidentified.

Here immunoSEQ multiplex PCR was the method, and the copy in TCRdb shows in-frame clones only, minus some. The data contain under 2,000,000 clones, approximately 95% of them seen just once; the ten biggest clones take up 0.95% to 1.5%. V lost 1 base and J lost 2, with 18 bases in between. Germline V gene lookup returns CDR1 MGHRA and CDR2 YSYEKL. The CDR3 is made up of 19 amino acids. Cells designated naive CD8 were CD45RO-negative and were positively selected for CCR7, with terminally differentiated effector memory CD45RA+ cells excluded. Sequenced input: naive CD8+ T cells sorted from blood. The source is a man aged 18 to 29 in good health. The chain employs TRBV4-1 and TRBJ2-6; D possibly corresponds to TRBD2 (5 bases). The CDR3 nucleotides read TGCGCCAGCAGCCAAGTTGGAGGAGGCTTAGGGACTGGGGCCAACGTCCTGACTTTC. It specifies CASSQVGGGLGTGANVLTF.